Sequencing of this TCR beta chain was carried out in a study of blood T cell repertoires in COVID-19. Study-wide background: The study drew acute and convalescent COVID-19 samples from the United States, Italy and Spain.

From germline, CDR1 is MDHEN and CDR2 SYDVKM. The CDR3 has 15 residues. Losses at the gene ends were 5 bases for V and 8 bases for J; bases not matched to a gene: 10. Authors' processing steps: Amplifying reference gene primers gave estimates of nucleated cell counts. Assay used: immunoSEQ multiplex PCR; TCRdb lists only in-frame clones, some missing. V, J and clone size reflect that table, while D and trimming were determined from the DNA. The table has about 170,000 clones, about 86% seen once. The TCR sequence derives from a woman aged 55-75 years with COVID-19, enrolled during active disease. The chain combines TRBV28 with TRBJ1-4, with 8 positions matching TRBD1. Sequenced material: peripheral blood. The CDR3 protein is CASSTRTGWGEKLFF. In DNA form, the CDR3 reads TGTGCCAGCAGTACCCGGACAGGGTGGGGAGAAAAACTGTTTTTT.